These 13 T cell receptor beta chains were sequenced from one sample in a study of cytomegalovirus exposure and HLA in healthy donors. The data were produced by immunoSEQ multiplex PCR, yet TCRdb's version contains in-frame clones alone and is incomplete. The sample has 160,000 or so clones, about 88% seen once. The sequenced sample consisted of PBMCs. These receptors were taken from a man aged 18 to 35 in good health and CMV-seronegative.

The rearrangement uses TRBV28 and TRBJ2-7; tentatively, D is TRBD1 (7 bases). V lost 4 bases to trimming and J lost 7 bases, with 17 bases between them. The germline V gene has CDR1 MDHEN and CDR2 SYDVKM. This CDR3 has 14 amino acids. The CDR3: CASSYLQGGREQYF. In nucleotides, the CDR3 is TGTGCCAGCAGTTACCTCCAGGGGGGCAGAGAGCAGTACTTC. The full variable domain, its missing parts supplied by reference TRBV28 and TRBJ2-7, is DVKVTQSSRYLVKRTGEKVFLECVQDMDHENMFWYRQDPGLGLRLIYFSYDVKMKEKGDIPEGYSVSREKKERFSLILESASTNQTSMYLCASSYLQGGREQYFGPGTRLTVT.

This rearrangement joins TRBV10-3 to TRBJ1-5; no definite D call. The length of the CDR3 is 14 residues. Germline lookup yields CDR1 ENHRY and CDR2 SYGVKD. V dropped 5 bases and J dropped 5 bases, with 13 bases sitting between them. CDR3 residues: CAISQGGEYQPQHF. Here the CDR3 DNA reads TGTGCCATCAGTCAAGGTGGAGAATATCAGCCCCAGCATTTT.

The chain joins TRBV29-1 to TRBJ1-2, with a weak D call TRBD1 (5 bases). V was pared by 0 bases and J by 4 bases, with 15 bases between. The CDR3 totals 15 residues. Germline V gene data show CDR1 as SQVTM and CDR2 as ANQGSEA. The CDR3 loop reads CSVEEGRGVSYGYTF. CDR3 nucleotide sequence: TGCAGCGTTGAAGAGGGGAGGGGTGTCAGCTATGGCTACACCTTC.

This chain links TRBV7-2 with TRBJ1-2; possibly TRBD1 for D (6 bases). Germline CDR1 reads SGHTA; CDR2 reads FQGNSA. This CDR3 is 15 amino acids long. The ends were cut back, 3 bases at V and 2 bases at J, with 13 bases in the middle. This CDR3 is CASSFTETGNYGYTF. In DNA, the CDR3 is TGTGCCAGCAGCTTCACGGAAACAGGGAACTATGGCTACACCTTC.

The chain recombines TRBV15 with TRBJ1-6; TRBD1 matches 8 bases. Germline values: CDR1 LNHNV, CDR2 YYDKDF (reference sequence). This CDR3 region has 15 residues. The V segment lost 5 bases and the J segment 6 bases; nucleotides outside the gene matches: 6. In DNA, the CDR3 is TGTGCCACCAGCTCGGACAGGGCTGGTAATTCACCCCTCCACTTT. Its protein is CATSSDRAGNSPLHF.

This chain links TRBV27 with TRBJ1-5; 10 nucleotides agree with TRBD1. Germline V gives CDR1 MNHEY, CDR2 SMNVEV (reference sequence). Losses at the gene ends were 5 bases for V and 0 bases for J; bases not matched to a gene: 7. The CDR3 is 17 amino acids. In nucleotides, the CDR3 is TGTGCCAGCAGTCCGAAGGACAGGGGGTATAGCAATCAGCCCCAGCATTTT. It translates to CASSPKDRGYSNQPQHF.

This clone appeared a single time. The rearrangement uses TRBV5-4 and TRBJ1-2, with D unresolved. V gave up 1 base and J gave up 0 bases, with 7 bases separating them. Germline CDR1 SGHNT, CDR2 YYREEE (reference sequence). The length of the CDR3 is 14 residues. The CDR3 sequence is CASSLPLSNYGYTF. Written as DNA, the CDR3 is TGTGCCAGCAGCTTGCCTCTGTCTAACTATGGCTACACCTTC.

V gene TRBV4-3 combines with J gene TRBJ2-5; 10 bases match TRBD1. J gave up 4 bases and V 1 base, and 6 bases lay outside the gene matches. CDR1 and CDR2 from the germline V gene are LGHNA and YSLEER. The CDR3 has 16 amino acids. The DNA for the CDR3 is TGCGCCAGCAGCCAAGGGCAGGGGACAGGGGTAGAGACCCAGTACTTC. Its protein is CASSQGQGTGVETQYF.

This chain connects TRBV7-2 to TRBJ1-6, with D unresolved. From germline, CDR1 is SGHTA and CDR2 FQGNSA. The V and J ends lost 6 bases and 0 bases respectively, with 9 bases between them. This CDR3 region has 15 residues. CDR3 DNA: TGTGCCAGCAGACCCCTCGGCTCCTATAATTCACCCCTCCACTTT. Translated: CASRPLGSYNSPLHF.

The chain recombines TRBV5-1 with TRBJ1-1; 12 nucleotides match TRBD1. The CDR3 extends over 15 amino acids. After removal of 4 bases from V and 0 bases from J, the junction contained 1 base not matched to a gene. Germline V gene sequence: CDR1 SGHRS, CDR2 YFSETQ. CDR3 amino acids: CASSRDRGLNTEAFF. For the CDR3, the DNA is TGCGCCAGCAGCCGGGACAGGGGGCTGAACACTGAAGCTTTCTTT.

The chain combines TRBV14 with TRBJ1-5; TRBD1 matches at 8 bases. Germline lookup yields CDR1 SGHDN and CDR2 FVKESK. This CDR3 spans 14 amino acids. J lost 7 bases, V lost 4 bases, and 6 bases had no gene match. The CDR3 region has the DNA TGTGCCAGCAGCCCGACAGGGGCGGAACAGCCCCAGCATTTT. Amino acids: CASSPTGAEQPQHF.

V and J are TRBV11-1 and TRBJ2-5, with D possibly TRBD1 on 6 matching bases. The CDR3 extends over 14 amino acids. V shed 5 bases and J shed 4 bases, with 14 bases lying between them. The germline V gene encodes CDR1 SGHAT and CDR2 FQDESV (reference sequence). In DNA, the CDR3 is TGTGCCAGCAGCGCAAACAGGGATGGAGAGACCCAGTACTTC. This gives the protein CASSANRDGETQYF.

The chain links TRBV25-1 to TRBJ2-2; D unclear. The CDR3 sequence is 13 residues long. Deletions cut 7 bases from V and 8 bases from J, with 14 bases between. The germline V gene has CDR1 MGHDK and CDR2 SYGVNS. The CDR3 DNA is TGTGCCAGCACTAGACCGCATTGGGGGGAGCTGTTTTTT. Protein: CASTRPHWGELFF. The full variable domain, rest sourced from reference TRBV25-1 and TRBJ2-2, is EADIYQTPRYLVIGTGKKITLECSQTMGHDKMYWYQQDPGMELHLIHYSYGVNSTEKGDLSSESTVSRIRTEHFPLTLESARPSHTSQYLCASTRPHWGELFFGEGSRLTVL.